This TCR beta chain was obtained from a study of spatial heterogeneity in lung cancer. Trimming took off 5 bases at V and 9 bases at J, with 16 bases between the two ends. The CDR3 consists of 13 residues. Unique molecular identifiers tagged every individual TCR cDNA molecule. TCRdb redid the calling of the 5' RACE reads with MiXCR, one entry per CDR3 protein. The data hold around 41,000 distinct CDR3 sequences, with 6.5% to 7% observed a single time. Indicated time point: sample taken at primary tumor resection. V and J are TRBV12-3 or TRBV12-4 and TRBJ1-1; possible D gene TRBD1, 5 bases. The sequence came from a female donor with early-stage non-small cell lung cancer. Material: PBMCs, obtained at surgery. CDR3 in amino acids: CASSPEGWGKAFF. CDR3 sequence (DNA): TGTGCCAGCAGTCCAGAGGGGTGGGGAAAAGCTTTCTTT.